Below are 4 T cell receptor beta chains sequenced from a single sample in a study of T-cell reconstitution after alpha-beta-depleted transplantation in children. The library targeted TCRbeta and was prepared with unique molecular identifiers. TCRdb itself ran the PCR reads through MiXCR, one entry per CDR3 protein. Here the sample spans hundreds of thousands of distinct CDR3 sequences, around 15% being singletons. Sequences were derived from PBMCs, mostly from graft donor cells, sampled 360 days after TCRalphabeta/CD19-depleted stem cell transplant. These TCRs come from a male patient aged 2 to 10 who had a stem cell transplant for acute lymphoblastic leukemia, so the T cells may come from the graft donor.

This clonotype showed up just a few times. V and J are TRBV28 and TRBJ2-1; possible D gene TRBD2, 6 bases. Per germline, CDR1 MDHEN and CDR2 SYDVKM. The V end was cut by 7 bases, the J end by 4 bases, with 17 bases between. The CDR3 totals 15 residues. CDR3 sequence: CASIRTGARYNEQFF. CDR3 DNA sequence: TGTGCCAGCATTCGGACGGGAGCACGGTACAATGAGCAGTTCTTC.

This clonotype was detected only a few times. The rearrangement links TRBV5-1 to TRBJ2-2; 10 bases fit TRBD1. This CDR3 contains 16 residues. V trimming: 4 bases; J trimming: 4 bases; junction bases outside the gene matches: 7. Germline loops: CDR1 SGHRS, CDR2 YFSETQ. CDR3 loop: CASSPRQGAGTGELFF. The CDR3 DNA follows: TGCGCCAGCAGCCCACGACAGGGGGCAGGCACCGGGGAGCTGTTTTTT.

This clonotype showed up just a few times. The chain links TRBV20-1 to TRBJ1-4; no definite D call. The V gene's germline CDR1 is DFQATT and CDR2 SNEGSKA (reference sequence). The CDR3 covers 10 residues. Trimming left V 6 bases short and J 8 bases short, with 7 bases between. CDR3 DNA: TGCAGTGCCATCAGGGAAAAACTGTTTTTT. It codes for CSAIREKLFF.

V is TRBV10-3 and J is TRBJ2-1, with 14 bases fitting TRBD2. V gave up 6 bases and J gave up 8 bases; unmatched junction bases: 3. Germline V gene data show CDR1 as ENHRY and CDR2 as SYGVKD. The CDR3 is 14 residues long. CDR3 loop: CAIRPGLAGDEQFF. CDR3 coding DNA: TGTGCCATCAGGCCGGGACTAGCGGGAGATGAGCAGTTCTTC.